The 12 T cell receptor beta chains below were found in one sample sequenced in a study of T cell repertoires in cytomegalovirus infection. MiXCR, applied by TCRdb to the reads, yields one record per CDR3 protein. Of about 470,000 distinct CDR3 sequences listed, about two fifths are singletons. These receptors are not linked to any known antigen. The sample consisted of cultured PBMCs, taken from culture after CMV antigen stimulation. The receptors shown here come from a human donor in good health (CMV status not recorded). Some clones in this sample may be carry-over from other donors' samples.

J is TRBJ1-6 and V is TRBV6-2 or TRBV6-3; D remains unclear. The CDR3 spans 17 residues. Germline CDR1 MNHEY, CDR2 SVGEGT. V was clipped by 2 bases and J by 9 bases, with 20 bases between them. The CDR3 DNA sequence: TGTGCCAGCAGTTACATCCTTAAGGATTTGCGAAGTTCACCCCTCCACTTT. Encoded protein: CASSYILKDLRSSPLHF.

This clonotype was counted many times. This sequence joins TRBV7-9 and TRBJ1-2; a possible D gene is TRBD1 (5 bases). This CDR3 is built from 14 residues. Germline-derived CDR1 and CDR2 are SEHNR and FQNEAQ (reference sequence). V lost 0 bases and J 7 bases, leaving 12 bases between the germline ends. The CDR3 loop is CASSLAGTDGGYTF. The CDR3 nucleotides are TGTGCCAGCAGCTTAGCAGGGACTGACGGTGGCTACACCTTC. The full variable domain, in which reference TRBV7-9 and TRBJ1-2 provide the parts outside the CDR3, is DTGVSQNPRHKITKRGQNVTFRCDPISEHNRLYWYRQTLGQGPEFLTYFQNEAQLEKSRLLSDRFSAERPKGSFSTLEIQRTEQGDSAMYLCASSLAGTDGGYTFGSGTRLTVV.

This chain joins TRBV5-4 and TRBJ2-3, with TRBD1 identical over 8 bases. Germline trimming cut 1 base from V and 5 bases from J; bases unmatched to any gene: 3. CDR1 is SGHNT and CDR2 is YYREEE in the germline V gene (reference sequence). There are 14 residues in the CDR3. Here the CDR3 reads CASSLQGAVDTQYF. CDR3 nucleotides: TGTGCCAGCAGCTTGCAGGGGGCCGTAGATACGCAGTATTTT.

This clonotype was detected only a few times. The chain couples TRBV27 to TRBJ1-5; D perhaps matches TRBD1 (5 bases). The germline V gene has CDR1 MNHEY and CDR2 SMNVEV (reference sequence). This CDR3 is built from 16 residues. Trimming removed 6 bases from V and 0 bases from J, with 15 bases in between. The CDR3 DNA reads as TGTGCCAGCAGACAAAGCTTTCAGGGTAGCAATCAGCCCCAGCATTTT. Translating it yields CASRQSFQGSNQPQHF.

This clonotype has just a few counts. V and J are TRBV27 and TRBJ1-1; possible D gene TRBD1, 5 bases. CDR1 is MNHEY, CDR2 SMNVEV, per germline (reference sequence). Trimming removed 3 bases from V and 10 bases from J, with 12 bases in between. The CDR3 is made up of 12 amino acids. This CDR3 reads CASSFTGAAAFF. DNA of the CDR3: TGTGCCAGCAGTTTCACAGGTGCGGCAGCTTTCTTT.

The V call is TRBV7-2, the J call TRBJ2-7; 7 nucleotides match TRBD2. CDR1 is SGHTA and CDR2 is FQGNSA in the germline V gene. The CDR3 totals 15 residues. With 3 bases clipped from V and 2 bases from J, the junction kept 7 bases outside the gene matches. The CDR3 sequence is CASSLGGGVTYEQYF. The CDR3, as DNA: TGTGCCAGCAGCTTGGGTGGGGGGGTTACCTACGAGCAGTACTTC.

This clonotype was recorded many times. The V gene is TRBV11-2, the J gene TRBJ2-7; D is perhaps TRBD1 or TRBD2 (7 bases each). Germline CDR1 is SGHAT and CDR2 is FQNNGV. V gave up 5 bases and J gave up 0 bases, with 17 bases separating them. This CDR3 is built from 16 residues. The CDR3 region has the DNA TGTGCCAGCAGCCTTCCAGGGGGGGAGGGCTCCTACGAGCAGTACTTC. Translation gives CASSLPGGEGSYEQYF.

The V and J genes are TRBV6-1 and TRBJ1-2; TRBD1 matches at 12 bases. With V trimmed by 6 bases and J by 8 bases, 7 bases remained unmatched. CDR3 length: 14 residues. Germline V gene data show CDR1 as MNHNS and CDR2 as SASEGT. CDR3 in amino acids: CASRRGTGGQGYTF. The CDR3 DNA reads TGTGCCAGCAGGAGGGGGACAGGGGGCCAGGGCTACACCTTC.

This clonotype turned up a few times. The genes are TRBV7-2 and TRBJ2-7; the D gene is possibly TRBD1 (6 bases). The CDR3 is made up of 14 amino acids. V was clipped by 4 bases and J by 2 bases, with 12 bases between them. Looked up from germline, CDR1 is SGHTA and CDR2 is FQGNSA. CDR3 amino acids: CASSSRDKTYEQYF. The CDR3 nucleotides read TGTGCCAGCAGCTCACGGGACAAAACCTACGAGCAGTACTTC.

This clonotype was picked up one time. CDR3 sequence reads: CASSQLGPGEQFF. The CDR3 bases are TGCGCCAGCAGCCAACTTGGGCCGGGTGAGCAGTTCTTC. The gene calls are TRBV4-1 and TRBJ2-1; D remains unclear. Trimming stripped 2 bases from V and 9 bases from J, with 11 bases between. Looked up from germline, CDR1 is MGHRA and CDR2 is YSYEKL. There are 13 residues in the CDR3.

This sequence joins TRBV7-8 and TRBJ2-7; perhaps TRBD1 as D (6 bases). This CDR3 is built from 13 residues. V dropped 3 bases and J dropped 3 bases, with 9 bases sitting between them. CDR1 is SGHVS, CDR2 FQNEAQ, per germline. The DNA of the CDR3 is TGTGCCAGCAGCTTGGGACATATCTACGAGCAGTACTTC. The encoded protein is CASSLGHIYEQYF.

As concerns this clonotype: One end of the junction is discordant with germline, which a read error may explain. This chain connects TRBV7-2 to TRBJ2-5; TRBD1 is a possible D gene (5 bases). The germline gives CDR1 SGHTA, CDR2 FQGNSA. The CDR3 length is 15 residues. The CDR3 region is CSSSLGSRVEETQYF. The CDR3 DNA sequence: TGTTCCAGCAGCTTAGGATCCAGGGTGGAGGAGACCCAGTACTTC.